These T cell receptor beta chains were read from a single sample in a study of PD-1 blockade in classical Hodgkin lymphoma. Profiling relied on immunoSEQ multiplex PCR, and the TCRdb table lists in-frame clones only, not all of them. The data hold about 13,000 clones, with under 90% observed a single time. Sequenced material: CD4+ T cells from blood, taken at baseline. The receptor source for this set is a human donor with classical Hodgkin lymphoma. Each CDR3 is given with its conserved first and last residue.

j_call: TRBJ2-1
v_call: TRBV10-2
cdr3_aa: CASSRGRDNEQFF

j_call: TRBJ1-1
v_call: TRBV7-6
cdr3_aa: CASSLAGLKNTEAFF

j_call: TRBJ2-1
v_call: TRBV7-2
cdr3_aa: CASSLQGLAGYNEQFF

j_call: TRBJ1-1
v_call: TRBV28
cdr3_aa: CASSFIPGGATEAFF

j_call: TRBJ2-2
v_call: TRBV5-4
cdr3_aa: CASSLVTNTGELFF

j_call: TRBJ1-3
v_call: TRBV15
cdr3_aa: CATSALGAGNTIYF

j_call: TRBJ2-2
v_call: TRBV2
cdr3_aa: CASSIYTGELFF

j_call: TRBJ2-2
v_call: TRBV11-2
cdr3_aa: CASSLEVTGELFF

j_call: TRBJ2-7
v_call: TRBV28
cdr3_aa: CASSYVGGRYEQYF

j_call: TRBJ2-3
v_call: TRBV7-2
cdr3_aa: CASSLGGGASTDTQYF

j_call: TRBJ1-1
v_call: TRBV7-9
cdr3_aa: CASSLWVNTEAFF

j_call: TRBJ2-7
v_call: TRBV12-1
cdr3_aa: CASSFRQGGSAEQYF

j_call: TRBJ2-2
v_call: TRBV28
cdr3_aa: CASKLISGELFF

j_call: TRBJ2-1
v_call: TRBV5-4
cdr3_aa: CASSIGTSGYNEQFF

j_call: TRBJ2-2
v_call: TRBV5-1
cdr3_aa: CASSLVWTANTGELFF

j_call: TRBJ1-5
v_call: TRBV4-1
cdr3_aa: CASSQVGIPGLNQPQHF

j_call: TRBJ1-5
v_call: TRBV4-1
cdr3_aa: CASSVGPGRGHQPQHF

j_call: TRBJ2-1
v_call: TRBV7-2
cdr3_aa: CASSLGLDNEQFF

j_call: TRBJ2-7
v_call: TRBV9
cdr3_aa: CASSVGQSTYEQYF

j_call: TRBJ2-7
v_call: TRBV5-1
cdr3_aa: CASSFRTSGANEQYF

j_call: TRBJ2-7
v_call: TRBV5-5
cdr3_aa: CASSLVVWASDRQYF

j_call: TRBJ1-1
v_call: TRBV5-4
cdr3_aa: CASSLANRQGGTEAFF

j_call: TRBJ1-5
v_call: TRBV5-1
cdr3_aa: CASSSGAPNQPQHF

j_call: TRBJ1-6
v_call: TRBV5-4
cdr3_aa: CASSLGDRLNSPLHF

j_call: TRBJ2-5
v_call: TRBV4-2
cdr3_aa: CASSLTDTGETQYF

j_call: TRBJ1-1
v_call: TRBV2
cdr3_aa: CASRPRPGTAEAFF

j_call: TRBJ2-1
v_call: TRBV6-1
cdr3_aa: CASSEVTGGLYVSSYNEQFF

j_call: TRBJ2-1
v_call: TRBV5-6
cdr3_aa: CASSLGTTGLLNEQFF

j_call: TRBJ2-5
v_call: TRBV28
cdr3_aa: CASSMTGTREETQYF

j_call: TRBJ2-5
v_call: TRBV5-1
cdr3_aa: CASSQGLAGPETQYF

j_call: TRBJ2-1
v_call: TRBV29-1
cdr3_aa: CSVLTSGSSYNEQFF

j_call: TRBJ2-2
v_call: TRBV25-1
cdr3_aa: CASRRGNTGELFF

j_call: TRBJ1-5
v_call: TRBV18
cdr3_aa: CASSPRPGQGGGGNQPQHF

j_call: TRBJ1-6
v_call: TRBV10-3
cdr3_aa: CAIRRTGTNSPLHF

j_call: TRBJ1-5
v_call: TRBV28
cdr3_aa: CAGGQGDQPQHF

j_call: TRBJ2-3
v_call: TRBV18
cdr3_aa: CASSPPGLVNEYF

j_call: TRBJ1-6
v_call: TRBV2
cdr3_aa: CASSPDSLYNSPLHF

j_call: TRBJ2-1
v_call: TRBV27
cdr3_aa: CASSLYGQRNEQFF

j_call: TRBJ2-7
v_call: TRBV7-9
cdr3_aa: CASSLGGGTSYEQYF

j_call: TRBJ1-5
v_call: TRBV5-5
cdr3_aa: CASSLRTGDQPQHF

j_call: TRBJ2-5
v_call: TRBV7-2
cdr3_aa: CASKTRGETQYF

j_call: TRBJ2-1
v_call: TRBV19
cdr3_aa: CASSRVSGQGDNEQFF

j_call: TRBJ2-7
v_call: TRBV30
cdr3_aa: CAWTPDLGDEQYF

j_call: TRBJ2-1
v_call: TRBV7-9
cdr3_aa: CASSLREQFF

j_call: TRBJ2-1
v_call: TRBV27
cdr3_aa: CASKTPREPRNEQFF

j_call: TRBJ2-7
v_call: TRBV28
cdr3_aa: CASRTSPGVGSYEQYF

j_call: TRBJ1-4
v_call: TRBV27
cdr3_aa: CASSLGTGRNEKLFF